What follows describes a single T cell receptor beta chain. What it binds is not known. Time point defined: newly diagnosed GD, antithyroid drugs for less than 3 months. TCR sequences were obtained from RNA taken from PBMCs. Building the TCR beta libraries relied on iRepertoire HTBI primers, and CDR3 regions underwent Arm-PCR. One entry per CDR3 protein results from TCRdb running MiXCR on the multiplex PCR reads. The sample carries some 250,000 distinct CDR3 sequences, around a sixth recorded once. The data originate from a study of regulatory T cells in long-lasting Graves disease. CDR3 size: 17 residues. V shed 1 base and J 2 bases; nucleotides not matched to a gene: 11. Germline V gene sequence: CDR1 SGHRS, CDR2 YFSETQ. The study's findings and limits: The persistent group shared about 2,600 public clonotypes, more than the 850 to 1,000 shared by new patients.

These same data were also listed under a study on T cells in Graves' hyperthyroidism and ophthalmopathy. Per that study: Graves' hyperthyroidism without ophthalmopathy progression within 18 months was termed stable. When the TCR CDR3 underwent first-round RT-PCR, the HTBI primer set was used.

The chain combines TRBV5-1 with TRBJ2-5; 7 positions agree with TRBD2. Sequencing was performed on peripheral blood mononuclear cells (PBMCs), taken at new diagnosis, from a patient treated with antithyroid drugs. The clonotype comes from a woman in her thirties with Graves disease. CDR3 loop: CASSLLGSAGVQETQYF. The CDR3 DNA sequence: TGCGCCAGCAGCTTGTTAGGTTCGGCGGGAGTTCAAGAGACCCAGTACTTC.